The 28 T cell receptor beta chains in this list originate from one sample, sequenced in a study of shared clonotypes between healthy human individuals. Positively selected for CCR7, the CD45RO-negative cells used as naive CD8 cells excluded terminally differentiated effector memory CD45RA+ cells. Assay used: immunoSEQ multiplex PCR; TCRdb lists only in-frame clones, some missing. The table shows 1.5 million to 2.5 million clones, with about 95% occurring only once. The sequenced sample consisted of naive CD8+ T cells sorted from blood. These receptors were obtained from a man between 18 and 29 years old in good health.

This chain joins TRBV10-1 and TRBJ1-5; 7 bases are shared with TRBD1. After removal of 7 bases from V and 4 bases from J, the junction contained 13 bases not matched to a gene. Germline loops: CDR1 WNHNN, CDR2 SYGVQD (reference sequence). This CDR3 has 16 amino acids. CDR3 nucleotide sequence: TGCGCCAGCAAGCGGGAGGCAGGGGGTAGGAATCAGCCCCAGCATTTT. Translated: CASKREAGGRNQPQHF.

This clone came up once. The chain is built from TRBV19 and TRBJ2-7; 7 bases fit TRBD1. This CDR3 region has 14 residues. J lost 3 bases, V lost 5 bases, and 7 bases had no gene match. In germline, CDR1 is LNHDA, CDR2 SQIVND (reference sequence). CDR3 amino acids: CASSASTGSYEQYF. As DNA, the CDR3 is TGTGCCAGTAGTGCGTCGACAGGGAGCTACGAGCAGTACTTC.

The V gene is TRBV5-6, the J gene TRBJ2-7, with D uncertain. Trimming cost V 3 bases and J 3 bases, with 7 bases left between them. The V gene's germline CDR1 is SGHDT and CDR2 YYEEEE. The CDR3 covers 12 residues. The CDR3 DNA reads TGTGCCAGCAGCTCGACGAACTACGAGCAGTACTTC. Encoded protein: CASSSTNYEQYF.

The chain combines TRBV2 with TRBJ2-5; D gene ambiguous. From germline, CDR1 is SNHLY and CDR2 FYNNEI. The CDR3 runs to 11 residues. Trimming took 8 bases from V and 2 from J, leaving 6 bases between them. Written as DNA, the CDR3 is TGTGCCAGCGTGTTTCAAGAGACCCAGTACTTC. It codes for CASVFQETQYF.

J is TRBJ2-3 and V is TRBV4-3; weak D call: TRBD2 (5 bases). The CDR3 has 16 amino acids. Looked up from germline, CDR1 is LGHNA and CDR2 is YSLEER. With 0 bases removed from V and 4 bases from J, the gap between germline ends came to 14 bases. The CDR3: CASSQEAEGVADTQYF. In nucleotides, the CDR3 is TGCGCCAGCAGCCAAGAAGCGGAAGGAGTGGCAGATACGCAGTATTTT.

Concerning this clone: The same CDR3 can be traced to other DNA sequences in this sample. This chain connects TRBV7-2 to TRBJ2-7, with D unclear. Deletions cut 6 bases from V and 3 bases from J, with 12 bases between. CDR3 length: 13 residues. Germline CDR1 and CDR2: SGHTA and FQGNSA. In DNA form, the CDR3 reads TGTGCCAGCAGTCCTCCGGACGGCTACGAGCAGTACTTC. Translating gives CASSPPDGYEQYF.

The chain carries TRBV11-2 and TRBJ2-7; D gene unclear. The CDR3 sequence is 13 residues long. CDR1 is SGHAT, CDR2 FQNNGV, per germline. Trimming pared 4 bases from V and 2 bases from J, leaving 9 bases between. DNA of the CDR3: TGTGCCAGCAGCTGGGAAGGGACCTACGAGCAGTACTTC. Amino acids: CASSWEGTYEQYF.

As concerns this clone: The sample has other DNA sequences that encode this CDR3 too. This rearrangement joins TRBV27 to TRBJ2-7, with 8 bases identical to TRBD2. Trimming removed 1 base from V and 0 bases from J; junction bases left unmatched: 2. The CDR3 loop spans 15 amino acids. Germline assignment: CDR1 MNHEY and CDR2 SMNVEV (reference sequence). The CDR3 nucleotides read TGTGCCAGCAGTTTATTAGCGGGAACCTCCTACGAGCAGTACTTC. Encoded protein: CASSLLAGTSYEQYF.

A remark on this clone: This specimen includes other DNA sequences encoding the same CDR3. The gene calls are TRBV6-5 and TRBJ2-3; D is unclear. Trimming removed 0 bases at V and 1 base at J, with 5 bases between. The CDR3 spans 14 residues. CDR1 and CDR2 from the germline V gene are MNHEY and SVGAGI. CDR3 residues: CASSYSGGTDTQYF. Here the CDR3 DNA reads TGTGCCAGCAGTTACTCTGGGGGCACAGATACGCAGTATTTT.

The V gene is TRBV4-2, the J gene TRBJ1-4; 10 bases are shared with TRBD1. The CDR3 has 18 amino acids. Per the germline V gene, CDR1 is LGHNA and CDR2 is YNFKEQ. The junction had 13 bases not matched to a gene; V was cut back by 1 base and J by 8 bases. CDR3 sequence reads: CASSQGPPGTGVEEKLFF. In DNA, the CDR3 is TGTGCCAGCAGCCAAGGCCCCCCGGGGACAGGGGTGGAGGAAAAACTGTTTTTT.

The chain couples TRBV4-1 to TRBJ2-3, with D possibly TRBD2 on 5 matching bases. The germline V gene encodes CDR1 MGHRA and CDR2 YSYEKL. V shed 1 base and J shed 2 bases, with 10 bases lying between them. The CDR3 length is 15 residues. The CDR3 DNA reads as TGCGCCAGCAGCCAAGTATTCGGACTCACAGATACGCAGTATTTT. Its translation: CASSQVFGLTDTQYF.

Comments on this clone: The same CDR3 is also encoded by other DNA sequences in this sample. The chain's CDR3 is CASRPGAGEAFF. In nucleotides, the CDR3 is TGTGCCAGCAGACCGGGGGCGGGTGAAGCTTTCTTT. The chain joins TRBV27 to TRBJ1-1, with D possibly TRBD1 on 6 matching bases. V lost 6 bases and J 7 bases, leaving 12 bases between the germline ends. The CDR3 runs to 12 residues. The V gene's germline CDR1 is MNHEY and CDR2 SMNVEV (reference sequence).

The chain links TRBV13 to TRBJ2-2; 8 nucleotides agree with TRBD2. The CDR3 consists of 20 residues. Germline V lookup: CDR1 PRHDT, CDR2 FYEKMQ (reference sequence). V lost 1 base, J lost 0 bases, and 13 bases stayed unmatched. The CDR3 sequence: CASSLEAALAVSANTGELFF. In DNA form, the CDR3 reads TGTGCCAGCAGCTTAGAGGCCGCACTAGCGGTCAGCGCGAACACCGGGGAGCTGTTTTTT. Together with reference TRBV13 and TRBJ2-2, the CDR3 gives the full variable domain: AAGVIQSPRHLIKEKRETATLKCYPIPRHDTVYWYQQGPGQDPQFLISFYEKMQSDKGSIPDRFSAQQFSDYHSELNMSSLELGDSALYFCASSLEAALAVSANTGELFFGEGSRLTVL.

This chain joins TRBV10-1 and TRBJ2-2; TRBD1 agrees at 9 bases. This CDR3 is built from 15 residues. V shed 5 bases and J 4 bases; nucleotides not matched to a gene: 5. In germline, CDR1 is WNHNN, CDR2 SYGVQD (reference sequence). CDR3 nucleotide sequence: TGCGCCAGCAGTTGGGACAGGGCGGGCACCGGGGAGCTGTTTTTT. Translation: CASSWDRAGTGELFF.

The CDR3 DNA reads as TGCGCCAGCAGCCCAGCGGGTGGGACCGGGGAGCTGTTTTTT. Amino acid sequence: CASSPAGGTGELFF. The chain carries TRBV10-1 and TRBJ2-2; D possibly corresponds to TRBD2 (6 bases). Trimming shortened V by 6 bases and J by 5 bases, and 13 bases separated the two germline ends. Per the germline V gene, CDR1 is WNHNN and CDR2 is SYGVQD (reference sequence). This CDR3 is 14 amino acids long.

This clone was seen just once. The genes are TRBV6-5 and TRBJ2-1; no clear D. Trimming shortened V by 6 bases and J by 7 bases, and 10 bases separated the two germline ends. The CDR3 covers 12 residues. Per germline, CDR1 MNHEY and CDR2 SVGAGI. The CDR3 DNA reads TGTGCCAGCAGACCAGCTTGGAATGAGCAGTTCTTC. It yields the protein CASRPAWNEQFF.

This chain connects TRBV5-6 to TRBJ2-2; D not certain. In germline, CDR1 is SGHDT, CDR2 YYEEEE. The V gene lost 5 bases and the J gene lost 3 bases, with 20 bases spanning the gap. This CDR3 has 17 residues. This CDR3 is CASSPGPLLPDTGELFF. The CDR3 nucleotides are TGTGCCAGCAGTCCTGGCCCCTTACTTCCCGACACCGGGGAGCTGTTTTTT.

This chain joins TRBV5-4 and TRBJ1-2, with D uncertain. Between the trimmed V and J ends, which lost 3 bases and 0 bases, there was a span of 3 bases. The germline V gene encodes CDR1 SGHNT and CDR2 YYREEE (reference sequence). This CDR3 region has 12 residues. The CDR3 sequence is CASSSSNYGYTF. The CDR3 coding sequence is TGTGCCAGCAGCTCGTCTAACTATGGCTACACCTTC.

The CDR3 sequence: CASSTLAEETDTQYF. CDR3 DNA sequence: TGTGCCAGCAGCACCCTAGCGGAGGAGACAGATACGCAGTATTTT. V is TRBV5-8 and J is TRBJ2-3; 7 positions match TRBD2. V was pared by 4 bases and J by 3 bases, with 8 bases of the junction left unmatched. The CDR3 totals 15 residues. Germline-derived CDR1 and CDR2 are SGHTS and YDEGEE.

This rearrangement joins TRBV7-9 to TRBJ1-2, with TRBD1 as a possible D gene (5 bases). CDR3 size: 16 residues. The V end was cut by 4 bases, the J end by 0 bases, with 15 bases between. The germline V gene encodes CDR1 SEHNR and CDR2 FQNEAQ (reference sequence). CDR3 sequence: CASSSTGTDTNYGYTF. The CDR3 nucleotides are TGTGCCAGCAGCTCTACCGGGACCGACACTAACTATGGCTACACCTTC.

The chain joins TRBV15 to TRBJ2-7, with TRBD1 as a possible D gene (6 bases). Germline V CDR1 and CDR2: LNHNV, YYDKDF (reference sequence). This CDR3 contains 15 residues. V shed 5 bases and J shed 2 bases, with 16 bases lying between them. CDR3 region: CATSLSRGNPYEQYF. In DNA, the CDR3 is TGTGCCACCAGCCTATCGAGGGGGAACCCCTACGAGCAGTACTTC.

The genes are TRBV5-4 and TRBJ1-2; TRBD1 agrees at 8 bases. Germline CDR1 is SGHNT and CDR2 is YYREEE (reference sequence). This CDR3 contains 13 residues. J gave up 8 bases and V 4 bases, and 7 bases lay outside the gene matches. The CDR3 reads CASSLTGERGYTF. CDR3 bases: TGTGCCAGCAGCCTGACAGGGGAGAGAGGCTACACCTTC.

The CDR3 region is CASSLGQGSEQYF. The CDR3 DNA is TGCGCCAGCAGCTTGGGGCAGGGGAGCGAGCAGTACTTC. The V call is TRBV5-1, the J call TRBJ2-7; D is perhaps TRBD1 (6 bases). The germline gives CDR1 SGHRS, CDR2 YFSETQ. The CDR3 sequence is 13 residues long. V was trimmed by 0 bases and J by 6 bases, leaving 10 bases between them.

The V gene is TRBV4-1, the J gene TRBJ1-2; unclear D gene. The V end was cut by 0 bases, the J end by 8 bases, with 16 bases between. Germline V gene lookup returns CDR1 MGHRA and CDR2 YSYEKL. CDR3 length equals 15 residues. In nucleotides, the CDR3 is TGCGCCAGCAGCCAAGATCCAGAAACTAACCCCGGCTACACCTTC. Residues: CASSQDPETNPGYTF.

In the case of this clone: Other nucleotide sequences in the sample specify the same CDR3. The J gene is TRBJ1-1, the V gene TRBV11-3; maybe TRBD1 (5 bases). V dropped 5 bases and J dropped 4 bases, with 8 bases sitting between them. Germline CDR1 SGHNT, CDR2 YENEEA. This CDR3 has 12 residues. CDR3: CASSHGGTEAFF. CDR3 DNA sequence: TGTGCCAGCAGCCACGGGGGCACTGAAGCTTTCTTT.

The chain combines TRBV18 with TRBJ2-7; perhaps D is TRBD1 or TRBD2 (5 bases each). The CDR3 runs to 13 residues. Trimming shortened V by 5 bases and J by 0 bases, and 8 bases separated the two germline ends. CDR1 and CDR2 (germline): KGHSH, LQKENI. CDR3 sequence reads: CASSTGTSYEQYF. The DNA for the CDR3 is TGTGCCAGCTCAACCGGGACCTCCTACGAGCAGTACTTC.

The J gene is TRBJ2-2, the V gene TRBV11-2; D unresolved. Germline V lookup: CDR1 SGHAT, CDR2 FQNNGV. CDR3 size: 12 residues. V was trimmed by 3 bases and J by 4 bases, leaving 3 bases between them. Written as DNA, the CDR3 is TGTGCCAGCAGCTTTCTCACCGGGGAGCTGTTTTTT. Translating gives CASSFLTGELFF. Complete variable domain (other parts from reference TRBV11-2 and TRBJ2-2): EAGVAQSPRYKIIEKRQSVAFWCNPISGHATLYWYQQILGQGPKLLIQFQNNGVVDDSQLPKDRFSAERLKGVDSTLKIQPAKLEDSAVYLCASSFLTGELFFGEGSRLTVL.

J is TRBJ2-7 and V is TRBV4-3; no reliable D call. With 1 base removed from V and 4 bases from J, the gap between germline ends came to 11 bases. CDR3 size: 14 residues. CDR1 and CDR2 from the germline V gene are LGHNA and YSLEER. CDR3 in DNA: TGCGCCAGCAGCCAAGCACGGAGCACGTACGAGCAGTACTTC. It codes for CASSQARSTYEQYF.